This T cell receptor beta chain comes out of a study of shared clonotypes between healthy human individuals. Study-wide background: The study used three CD4 naive, three CD4 memory, two CD8 naive and one CD8 memory plate per donor.

Here immunoSEQ multiplex PCR was the method, and the copy in TCRdb shows in-frame clones only, minus some. The sample holds over a million clones, approximately 80% seen once. V was clipped by 5 bases and J by 7 bases, with 24 bases between them. Germline lookup yields CDR1 SGHAT and CDR2 FQNNGV. CDR3 length: 16 amino acids. This TCR was sampled from a man between 18 and 35 years old in good health. Some clones in this sample may be carry-over from other donors' samples. The sequencing input was memory CD4+ T cells from PBMCs. The sample's subset: CD45RA-negative fraction. This sequence joins TRBV11-2 and TRBJ2-7; no clear D. DNA of the CDR3: TGTGCCAGCAGCCGGCTGGGCTCCCGGAGTAACGAGGAGCAGTACTTC. Its translation: CASSRLGSRSNEEQYF.